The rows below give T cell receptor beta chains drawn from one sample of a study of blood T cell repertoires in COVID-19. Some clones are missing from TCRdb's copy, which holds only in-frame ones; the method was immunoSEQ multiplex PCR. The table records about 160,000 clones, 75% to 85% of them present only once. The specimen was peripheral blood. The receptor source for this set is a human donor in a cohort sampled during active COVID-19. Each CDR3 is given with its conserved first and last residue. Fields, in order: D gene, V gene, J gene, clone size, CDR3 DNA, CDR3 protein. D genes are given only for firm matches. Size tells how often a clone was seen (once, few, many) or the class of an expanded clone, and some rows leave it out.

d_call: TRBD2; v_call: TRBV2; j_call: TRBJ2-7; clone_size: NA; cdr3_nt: TGTGCCAGCAAGGAGGGAGGGAGCGATGCCTACGAGCAGTACTTC; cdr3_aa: CASKEGGSDAYEQYF
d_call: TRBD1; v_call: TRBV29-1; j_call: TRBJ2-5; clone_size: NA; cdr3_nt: TGCAGCGGGGGGACAGGTTCGGAGGAGACCCAGTACTTC; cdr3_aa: CSGGTGSEETQYF
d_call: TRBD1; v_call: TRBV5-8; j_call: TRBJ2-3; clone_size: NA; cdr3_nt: TGTGCCAGCAGCCGTGGACAGGGTCGCACAGATACGCAGTATTTT; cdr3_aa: CASSRGQGRTDTQYF
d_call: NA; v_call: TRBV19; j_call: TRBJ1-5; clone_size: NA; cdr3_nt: TGTGCCAGTAGTATATTCGGGGTCGTCGGCAATCAGCCCCAGCATTTT; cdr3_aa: CASSIFGVVGNQPQHF
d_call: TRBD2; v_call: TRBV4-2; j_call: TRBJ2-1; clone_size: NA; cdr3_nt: TGTGCCAGCAGCCAAGATAGCGTAGCGGGAGGGAATGAGCAGTTCTTC; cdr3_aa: CASSQDSVAGGNEQFF
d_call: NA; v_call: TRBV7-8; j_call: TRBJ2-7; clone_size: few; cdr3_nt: TGTGCCAGCAGCTCGCACACCGACTACGAGCAGTACTTC; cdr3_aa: CASSSHTDYEQYF
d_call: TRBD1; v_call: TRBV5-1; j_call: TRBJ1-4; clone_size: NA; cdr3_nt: TGCGCCAGCAGCTTGGAGACAGGGGTAGGGGAAAAACTGTTTTTT; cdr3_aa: CASSLETGVGEKLFF
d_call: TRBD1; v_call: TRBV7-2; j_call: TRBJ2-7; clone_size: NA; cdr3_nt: TGTGCCAGCAGCGTACAGGGGAACTACGAGCAGTACTTC; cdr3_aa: CASSVQGNYEQYF
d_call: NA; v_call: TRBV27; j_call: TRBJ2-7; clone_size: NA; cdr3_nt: TGTGCCAGCAGTTTTTCCTCTTCCGCGGCCTACGAGCAGTACTTC; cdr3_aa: CASSFSSSAAYEQYF
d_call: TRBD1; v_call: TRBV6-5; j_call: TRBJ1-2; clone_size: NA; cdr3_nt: TGTGCCAGCAACCCCATACAGGGGGCGGTTGGCTACACCTTC; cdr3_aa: CASNPIQGAVGYTF
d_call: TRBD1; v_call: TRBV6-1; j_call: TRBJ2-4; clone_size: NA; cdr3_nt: TGTGCCAGCAGTGAAGGGGCCCCTGGACAGGGGAAGTGGTTAGGCCCCCAAGGGAGGAACATTCAGTACTTC; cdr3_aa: CASSEGAPGQGKWLGPQGRNIQYF
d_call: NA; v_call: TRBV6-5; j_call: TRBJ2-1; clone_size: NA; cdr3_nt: TGTGCCAGCAGTTACGAACAGGGCGTTTACAATGAGCAGTTCTTC; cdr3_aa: CASSYEQGVYNEQFF
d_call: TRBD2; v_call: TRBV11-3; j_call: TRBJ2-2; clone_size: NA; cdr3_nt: TGTGCCAGCAGCTTAGACGGACTAGCGGACACCGGGGAGCTGTTTTTT; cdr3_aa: CASSLDGLADTGELFF
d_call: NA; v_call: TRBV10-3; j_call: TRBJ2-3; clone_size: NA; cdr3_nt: TGTGCCATACGATCGCAGGGTCGGGGCACAGATACGCAGTATTTT; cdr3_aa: CAIRSQGRGTDTQYF
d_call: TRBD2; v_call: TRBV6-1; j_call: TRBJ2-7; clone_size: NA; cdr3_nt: TGTGCCAGCAGTGAAGCGTCGGGGGGCTACGAGCAGTACTTC; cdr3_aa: CASSEASGGYEQYF
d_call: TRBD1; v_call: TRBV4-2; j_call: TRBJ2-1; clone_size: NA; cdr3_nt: TGTGCCAGCAGCCTAGCAACAGGGGGCGGGGAGCAGTTCTTC; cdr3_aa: CASSLATGGGEQFF
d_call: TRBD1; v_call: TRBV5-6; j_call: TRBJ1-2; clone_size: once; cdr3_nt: TGTGCCAGCAGCTTTCGGGACAGGGGCAACTATGGCTACACCTTC; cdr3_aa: CASSFRDRGNYGYTF
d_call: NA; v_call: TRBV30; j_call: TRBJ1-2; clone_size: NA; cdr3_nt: TGTGCCTGGAATCGAGGGGGTATCTATGGCTACACCTTC; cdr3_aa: CAWNRGGIYGYTF